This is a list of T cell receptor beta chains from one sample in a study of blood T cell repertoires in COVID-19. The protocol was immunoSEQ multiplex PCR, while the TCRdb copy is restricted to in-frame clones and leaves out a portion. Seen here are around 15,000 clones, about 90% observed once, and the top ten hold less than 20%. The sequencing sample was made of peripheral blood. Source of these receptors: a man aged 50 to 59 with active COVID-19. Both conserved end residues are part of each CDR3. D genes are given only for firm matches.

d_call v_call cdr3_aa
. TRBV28 CASRGENYGYTF
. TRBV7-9 CASSLSFTRGGGYTF
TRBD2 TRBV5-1 CASSLGGLAGVGETQYF
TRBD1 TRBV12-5 CASGLQGAHGEQFF
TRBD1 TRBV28 CASRRQGFGGNTIYF
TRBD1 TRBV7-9 CASSPDRVEFF
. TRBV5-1 CASSTGGRSTDTQYF
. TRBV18 CASSPGSPGVNEQFF
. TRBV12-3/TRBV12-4 CASSLDRKTEAFF
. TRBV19 CASSPLRGGANVLTF
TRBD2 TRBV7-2 CASSLVGLAGAHEQYF
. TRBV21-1 CASSYDNNDRGKRSYEQYF
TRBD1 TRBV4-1 CASSQEGGAILEKLFF
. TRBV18 CASVDRSGNTIYF
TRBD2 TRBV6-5 CASSYLGTNQDEQFF
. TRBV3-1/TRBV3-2 CASSQTSSVAQFF
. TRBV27 CASSGSGPTRFYEQYF
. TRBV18 CASSPGPYYEQFF
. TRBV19 CASGGGRVETQYF
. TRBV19 CASSVLAAPRNEQFF
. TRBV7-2 CASSSDLNQPQHF
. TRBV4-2 CASSQDPSPTEGYTF
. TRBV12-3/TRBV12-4 CASTPRGNTIYF
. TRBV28 CASSLFQLSF
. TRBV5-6 CASSQVWGVNTEAFF
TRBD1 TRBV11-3 CASSLETDRGRRDTQYF
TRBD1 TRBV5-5 CASRVQGSSYEQYF
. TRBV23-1 CASSQANSTEPYEQYF
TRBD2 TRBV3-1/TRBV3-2 CASSQLGTSGPKDEQFF
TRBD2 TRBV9 CASSVRGLAPDTQYF
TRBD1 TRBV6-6 CASRAGTGGNEQYF
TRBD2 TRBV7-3 CASSLGLAGGNEQFF
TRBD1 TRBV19 CASSPGQGARSGANVLTF
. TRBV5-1 CASSLEPRSNQPQHF
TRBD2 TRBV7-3 CASSLEGTSASSYNEQFF
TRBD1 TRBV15 CATSRDRVPGANVLTF
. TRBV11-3 CASSSPRPSGETQYF
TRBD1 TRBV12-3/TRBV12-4 CASSSGTGHGYTF
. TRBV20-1 CSASLRSYNEQFF
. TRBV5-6 CASSLVGGEQYF
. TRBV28 CASSLILTIYGYTF
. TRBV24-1 CATSKYNEQFF
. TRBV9 CASSVDEGAGETQYF
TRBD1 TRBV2 CASIRDRGHPDTQYF
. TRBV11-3 CASSLETGWNYGYTF
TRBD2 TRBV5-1 CASSLGGRNTDTQYF
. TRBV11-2 CASSLGGGADTQYF